Each of the 23 T cell receptor beta chains below was sequenced from the same sample in a study of control samples from healthy donors and cancer patients (dated by TCRdb to the early 2020s). Library preparation was by the immunoSEQ multiplex PCR assay. TCRdb provides this immuneACCESS table in a form limited to in-frame rearrangements. Some clones are lacking; in checked studies, under half of them reflect an unresolved V gene, and why the rest are absent is not known. The sample data list roughly 370,000 clones, and roughly 90% of these were observed just once. 5.5% to 7.5% of the sample comes from the top ten. The sample was PBMCs. Receptors were obtained from a man aged 35 to 55 with head and neck cancer.

The chain is built from TRBV28 and TRBJ1-5; TRBD1 aligns across 10 bases. Germline lookup yields CDR1 MDHEN and CDR2 SYDVKM. CDR3 length equals 15 residues. Unmatched junction bases numbered 11, after V lost 11 bases and J lost 4 bases. The CDR3 region has the DNA TGTGCCGGCGAACCCGGGACAGGGGTTAATCAGCCCCAGCATTTT. Residues: CAGEPGTGVNQPQHF.

V gene TRBV4-1 combines with J gene TRBJ2-7; 7 nucleotides align to TRBD1. The CDR3 has 20 amino acids. V lost 0 bases to trimming and J lost 3 bases; unmatched junction nucleotides: 20. CDR1 MGHRA and CDR2 YSYEKL come from the germline V gene. CDR3 DNA sequence: TGCGCCAGCAGCCAAGAATGGGGCCGAGTCCGGGACAGTTTCGACTACGAGCAGTACTTC. Translation: CASSQEWGRVRDSFDYEQYF.

V and J are TRBV9 and TRBJ2-1; D gene ambiguous. V lost 4 bases and J 10 bases, leaving 9 bases between the germline ends. CDR3 length: 11 residues. Germline CDR1 SGDLS, CDR2 YYNGEE. CDR3 sequence (DNA): TGTGCCAGCAGCTATCGGGCCGAGCAGTTCTTC. As protein: CASSYRAEQFF.

The table lists this clone with a count of one. J is TRBJ1-1 and V is TRBV27, with D possibly being TRBD1 (6 bases). The CDR3 covers 15 residues. Trimming removed 5 bases from V and 5 bases from J, with 18 bases in between. Germline CDR1 reads MNHEY; CDR2 reads SMNVEV (reference sequence). CDR3 amino acids: CASSAPPGATTEAFF. CDR3 nucleotides: TGTGCCAGCAGTGCCCCGCCGGGGGCGACAACTGAAGCTTTCTTT.

This clone was detected once. The chain is built from TRBV19 and TRBJ1-5; D possibly corresponds to TRBD1 (5 bases). The CDR3 is made up of 14 amino acids. The germline CDR1 and CDR2 sequences are LNHDA and SQIVND (reference sequence). Trimming removed 3 bases from V and 7 bases from J, with 13 bases in between. The CDR3 loop reads CASSISRETQPQHF. The CDR3 DNA follows: TGTGCCAGTAGTATCAGCAGGGAGACACAGCCCCAGCATTTT.

The gene calls are TRBV14 and TRBJ1-1, with TRBD1 matching 9 bases. The CDR3 runs 18 residues. V lost 3 bases to trimming and J lost 1 base; unmatched junction nucleotides: 12. Germline V gene sequence: CDR1 SGHDN, CDR2 FVKESK. CDR3 amino acids: CASSHPRQGDIWNTEAFF. In nucleotides, the CDR3 is TGTGCCAGCAGCCATCCGAGACAGGGGGACATTTGGAACACTGAAGCTTTCTTT.

This clone was seen just once. The V gene is TRBV7-2, the J gene TRBJ1-1, with 9 bases matching TRBD1. The CDR3 has 14 amino acids. The ends lost 6 bases at V and 1 base at J; junction bases unmatched: 3. Germline lookup yields CDR1 SGHTA and CDR2 FQGNSA. DNA of the CDR3: TGTGCCAGCAGACAGACAGGGGGGAACACTGAAGCTTTCTTT. It codes for CASRQTGGNTEAFF.

The V and J genes are TRBV28 and TRBJ2-7; D remains unclear. The CDR3 has 14 residues. Looked up from germline, CDR1 is MDHEN and CDR2 is SYDVKM. Trimming removed 4 bases at V and 6 bases at J, with 16 bases between. The CDR3 sequence is CASSSAPGFSEQYF. The CDR3 DNA is TGTGCCAGCAGTTCGGCCCCAGGATTCTCCGAGCAGTACTTC. The whole variable domain, filled in from reference TRBV28 and TRBJ2-7, reads DVKVTQSSRYLVKRTGEKVFLECVQDMDHENMFWYRQDPGLGLRLIYFSYDVKMKEKGDIPEGYSVSREKKERFSLILESASTNQTSMYLCASSSAPGFSEQYFGPGTRLTVT.

This chain connects TRBV28 to TRBJ2-7, with D possibly being TRBD2 (5 bases). Per germline, CDR1 MDHEN and CDR2 SYDVKM. V was cut by 8 bases and J by 3 bases, with 20 bases left in between. The CDR3 sequence is 15 residues long. In DNA, the CDR3 is TGTGCCAGCTCCCCAAGCGGACCAAGGGACTACGAGCAGTACTTC. Translation: CASSPSGPRDYEQYF.

J is TRBJ1-5 and V is TRBV24-1, with D possibly being TRBD1 (5 bases). The CDR3 loop spans 11 amino acids. Germline V gives CDR1 KGHDR, CDR2 SFDVKD. The V and J ends lost 10 bases and 7 bases respectively, with 10 bases between them. DNA of the CDR3: TGTGCCACGGGGGTCCCACAGCCCCAGCATTTT. It translates to CATGVPQPQHF.

CDR3 residues: CASSSGGSGPEAFF. DNA of the CDR3: TGTGCCAGTAGTTCCGGGGGAAGCGGGCCTGAAGCTTTCTTT. The chain has TRBV19 and TRBJ1-1, with a weak D call TRBD1 (5 bases). The CDR3 is 14 amino acids. Germline V gives CDR1 LNHDA, CDR2 SQIVND (reference sequence). The V gene lost 5 bases and the J gene lost 6 bases, with 16 bases spanning the gap.

The genes are TRBV18 and TRBJ2-7; either TRBD1 or TRBD2 may fit D (5 bases each). Trimming left V 8 bases short and J 6 bases short, with 14 bases between. Germline assignment: CDR1 KGHSH and CDR2 LQKENI. There are 12 residues in the CDR3. The CDR3 DNA reads as TGTGCCAGCCGCGACGGGACCGGCGAGCAGTACTTC. Its protein product is CASRDGTGEQYF.

The chain is built from TRBV19 and TRBJ2-7; maybe TRBD2 (5 bases). The CDR3 is 14 residues long. Trimming cost V 6 bases and J 3 bases, with 15 bases left between them. Germline-derived CDR1 and CDR2 are LNHDA and SQIVND (reference sequence). CDR3 sequence: CASRPSGSYYEQYF. The CDR3 bases are TGTGCCAGTAGACCATCGGGGAGTTACTACGAGCAGTACTTC.

Remarks on this clone: The identical CDR3 is also encoded by other nucleotide sequences in the sample. Here the CDR3 reads CASSLQGMNTEAFF. The CDR3 DNA is TGTGCCAGCAGCCTACAGGGGATGAACACTGAAGCTTTCTTT. The chain has TRBV27 and TRBJ1-1; 7 bases fit TRBD1. With V trimmed by 6 bases and J by 0 bases, 4 bases remained unmatched. This CDR3 contains 14 residues. Germline V gives CDR1 MNHEY, CDR2 SMNVEV (reference sequence).

The chain uses TRBV19 and TRBJ2-7; D possibly matches TRBD1 or TRBD2 (6 bases each). The CDR3 contains 16 residues. The germline V gene has CDR1 LNHDA and CDR2 SQIVND (reference sequence). V gave up 5 bases and J gave up 3 bases, with 20 bases separating them. Here the CDR3 reads CASSRLLAQGFYEQYF. In DNA, the CDR3 is TGTGCCAGTAGTCGGTTACTAGCACAGGGCTTCTACGAGCAGTACTTC.

J is TRBJ2-3 and V is TRBV7-3; D call uncertain. The CDR3 covers 12 residues. Per the germline V gene, CDR1 is SGHTA and CDR2 is FQGTGA. The V gene lost 5 bases and the J gene lost 8 bases, with 11 bases spanning the gap. The CDR3 reads CASSQTSGTQYF. As DNA, the CDR3 is TGTGCCAGCAGCCAAACTTCGGGTACGCAGTATTTT. Using reference TRBV7-3 and TRBJ2-3 for the parts outside the CDR3, the full variable domain is GAGVSQTPSNKVTEKGKYVELRCDPISGHTALYWYRQSLGQGPEFLIYFQGTGAADDSGLPNDRFFAVRPEGSVSTLKIQRTERGDSAVYLCASSQTSGTQYFGPGTRLTVL.

In its sample, this clone was seen a few times. DNA for the CDR3: TGTGCCAGCAGCTTTCGAGGGCTCTCTAGCACAGATACGCAGTATTTT. Protein product: CASSFRGLSSTDTQYF. This chain connects TRBV7-2 to TRBJ2-3; D is possibly TRBD2 (5 bases). V dropped 3 bases and J dropped 0 bases, with 13 bases sitting between them. The CDR3 contains 16 residues. Germline lookup yields CDR1 SGHTA and CDR2 FQGNSA.

The V gene is TRBV28, the J gene TRBJ2-2; 13 nucleotides align to TRBD2. The germline gives CDR1 MDHEN, CDR2 SYDVKM. The CDR3 is 17 amino acids. V lost 5 bases to trimming and J lost 0 bases; unmatched junction nucleotides: 3. In nucleotides, the CDR3 is TGTGCCAGCAGTGGACTAGCGGGGGTATCGAACACCGGGGAGCTGTTTTTT. Protein sequence: CASSGLAGVSNTGELFF.

This chain uses TRBV7-8 with TRBJ1-3, with a possible D match to TRBD1 (5 bases). Deletions cut 4 bases from V and 0 bases from J, with 13 bases between. The length of the CDR3 is 16 residues. Germline assignment: CDR1 SGHVS and CDR2 FQNEAQ. The CDR3 DNA follows: TGTGCCAGCAGCTCTTTAACAGGCTACTCTGGAAACACCATATATTTT. It encodes CASSSLTGYSGNTIYF.

J is TRBJ2-5 and V is TRBV5-6, with TRBD1 identical over 9 bases. J lost 7 bases, V lost 4 bases, and 8 bases had no gene match. CDR1 SGHDT and CDR2 YYEEEE come from the germline V gene. The CDR3 spans 14 residues. CDR3 DNA: TGTGCCAGCAGCCCGACAGGGGGGCTTGTGACCCAGTACTTC. Protein sequence: CASSPTGGLVTQYF.

The V call is TRBV6-1, the J call TRBJ2-3; TRBD2 matches at 7 bases. The CDR3 is made up of 14 amino acids. J lost 9 bases, V lost 3 bases, and 9 bases had no gene match. Germline V gene sequence: CDR1 MNHNS, CDR2 SASEGT. CDR3 DNA: TGTGCCAGCAGTGATGGGGGTTGGGGAGGGACGCAGTATTTT. It codes for CASSDGGWGGTQYF.

V and J are TRBV4-3 and TRBJ1-1; D not certain. This CDR3 has 15 amino acids. Germline V lookup: CDR1 LGHNA, CDR2 YSLEER. Between the trimmed V and J ends, which lost 0 bases and 1 base, there was a span of 9 bases. The CDR3 reads CASSQDAQRNTEAFF. CDR3 DNA sequence: TGCGCCAGCAGCCAAGATGCACAGCGGAACACTGAAGCTTTCTTT.

The chain combines TRBV6-5 with TRBJ2-5; TRBD1 is a possible D gene (6 bases). The CDR3 totals 14 residues. V lost 6 bases and J lost 1, with 12 bases in between. CDR1 MNHEY and CDR2 SVGAGI come from the germline V gene. The CDR3 spells CASRTRGTQETQYF. CDR3 bases: TGTGCCAGCAGGACCAGGGGTACCCAAGAGACCCAGTACTTC.